The T cell receptor beta chain described here comes from a study of control samples from healthy donors and cancer patients. V lost 5 bases and J 8 bases, leaving 19 bases between the germline ends. Germline assignment: CDR1 MNHEY and CDR2 SVGEGT. The CDR3 is 16 amino acids. Assay: immunoSEQ multiplex PCR; the TCRdb copy retains only in-frame clones and omits some. The table lists 80,000 or so clones, 89% of them singletons. Sequencing was performed on blood. The rearrangement uses TRBV6-2 or TRBV6-3 and TRBJ1-6, with D perhaps matching TRBD1 (5 bases). This clonotype was sampled from a man aged 50 or older in good health. CDR3 nucleotides: TGTGCCAGCAGTCCCCCGGGAGGGTTCAGGGATTCACCCCTCCACTTT. This sequence encodes CASSPPGGFRDSPLHF.